The text below deals with one TCR beta chain. The sample originates from a study of CD8+ T cells in alopecia areata. This CDR3 has 13 residues. From germline, CDR1 is SQVTM and CDR2 ANQGSEA. V lost 6 bases and J lost 0, with 10 bases in between. Extracted RNA was reverse transcribed into cDNA, the sequencing template. Clones were read by immunoSEQ multiplex PCR, and TCRdb kept only the in-frame ones, dropping some. Of some 180,000 clones in the sample, about 56% were seen once. Sequencing input: CD8+ T cells sorted from blood. This TCR derives from a human donor in good health. The chain uses TRBV29-1 and TRBJ2-3, with D maybe TRBD2 (7 bases). CDR3 nucleotide sequence: TGCAGCGTGCGGGGGCCTAGCACAGATACGCAGTATTTT. Translation: CSVRGPSTDTQYF.